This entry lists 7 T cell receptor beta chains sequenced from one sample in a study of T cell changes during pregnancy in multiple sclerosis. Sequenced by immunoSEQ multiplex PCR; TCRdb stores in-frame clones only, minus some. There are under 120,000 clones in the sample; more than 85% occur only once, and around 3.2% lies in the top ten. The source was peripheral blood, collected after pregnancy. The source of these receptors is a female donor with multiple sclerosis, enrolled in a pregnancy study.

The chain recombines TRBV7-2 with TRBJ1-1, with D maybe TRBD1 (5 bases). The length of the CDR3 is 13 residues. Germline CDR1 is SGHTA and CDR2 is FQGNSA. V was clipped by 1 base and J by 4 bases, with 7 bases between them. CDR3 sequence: CASSLEGATEAFF. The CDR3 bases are TGTGCCAGCAGCTTAGAAGGGGCCACTGAAGCTTTCTTT.

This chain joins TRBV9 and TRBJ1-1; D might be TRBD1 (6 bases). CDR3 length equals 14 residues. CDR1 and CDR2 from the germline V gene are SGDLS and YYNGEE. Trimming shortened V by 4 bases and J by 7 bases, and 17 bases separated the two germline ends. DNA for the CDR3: TGTGCCAGCAGCCCCCGTTCGACAGGCATTGAAGCTTTCTTT. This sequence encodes CASSPRSTGIEAFF.

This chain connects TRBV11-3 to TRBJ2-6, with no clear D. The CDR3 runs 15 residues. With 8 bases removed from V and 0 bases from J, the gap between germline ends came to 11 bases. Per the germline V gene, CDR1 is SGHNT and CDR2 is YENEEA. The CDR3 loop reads CASSGDSSGANVLTF. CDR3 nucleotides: TGTGCCAGCTCGGGTGATAGCTCTGGGGCCAACGTCCTGACTTTC. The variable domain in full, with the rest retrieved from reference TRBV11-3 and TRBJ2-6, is EAGVVQSPRYKIIEKKQPVAFWCNPISGHNTLYWYLQNLGQGPELLIRYENEEAVDDSQLPKDRFSAERLKGVDSTLKIQPAELGDSAVYLCASSGDSSGANVLTFGAGSRLTVL.

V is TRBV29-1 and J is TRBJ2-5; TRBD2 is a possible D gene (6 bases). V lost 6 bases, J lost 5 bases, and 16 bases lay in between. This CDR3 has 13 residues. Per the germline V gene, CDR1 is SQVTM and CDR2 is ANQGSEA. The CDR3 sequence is CSVLVLGRETQYF. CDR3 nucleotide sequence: TGCAGCGTGCTCGTACTGGGGAGGGAGACCCAGTACTTC.

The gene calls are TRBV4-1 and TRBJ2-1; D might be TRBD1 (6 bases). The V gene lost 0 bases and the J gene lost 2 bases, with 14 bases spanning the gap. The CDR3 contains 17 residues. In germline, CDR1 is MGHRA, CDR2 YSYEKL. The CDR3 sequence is CASSQDSSGVTYNEQFF. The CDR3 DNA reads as TGCGCCAGCAGCCAAGATTCGTCAGGGGTGACCTACAATGAGCAGTTCTTC.

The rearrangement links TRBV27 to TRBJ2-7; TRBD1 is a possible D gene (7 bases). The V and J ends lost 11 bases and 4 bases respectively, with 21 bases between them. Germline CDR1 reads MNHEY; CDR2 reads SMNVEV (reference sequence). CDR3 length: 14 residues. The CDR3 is CAFPPQGGLYEQYF. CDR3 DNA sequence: TGTGCCTTCCCCCCTCAGGGGGGACTGTACGAGCAGTACTTC.

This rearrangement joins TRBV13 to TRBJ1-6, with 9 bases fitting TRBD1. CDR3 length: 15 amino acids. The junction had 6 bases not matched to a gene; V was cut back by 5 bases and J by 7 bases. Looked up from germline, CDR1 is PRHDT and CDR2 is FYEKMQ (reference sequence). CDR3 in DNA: TGTGCCAGCAGCCTGGGGACAGGGTCAAATTCACCCCTCCACTTT. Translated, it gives CASSLGTGSNSPLHF. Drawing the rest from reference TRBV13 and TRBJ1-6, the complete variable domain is AAGVIQSPRHLIKEKRETATLKCYPIPRHDTVYWYQQGPGQDPQFLISFYEKMQSDKGSIPDRFSAQQFSDYHSELNMSSLELGDSALYFCASSLGTGSNSPLHFGNGTRLTVT.